This is a list of T cell receptor beta chains from one sample in a study of CD8+CD57+ T cells in acquired aplastic anemia. TCRdb re-derived calls from the reads in MiXCR, one entry per CDR3 protein. Found here are 33,000 or so distinct CDR3 sequences, approximately 73% of them singletons; the top ten hold 22%. The source material was sorted CD4+, CD8+, or CD8+CD57+ T cells (not recorded which) from PBMCs. The receptor set was obtained from a human donor in good health, serving as a control. CDR3s include the opening cysteine and the closing phenylalanine or tryptophan. The order of the fields is J gene, clone size, V gene, D gene, CDR3 protein, CDR3 DNA. D genes are given only for firm matches. Not all rows give a size; the values are once, few, many and, for expanded clones, a class.

J: TRBJ2-1
size: .
V: TRBV7-7
D: TRBD2
CDR3: CASSLAGGYEQFF
DNA: TGTGCTAGCAGCTTAGCGGGAGGGTATGAGCAGTTCTTC

J: TRBJ2-5
size: .
V: TRBV25-1
D: .
CDR3: CASSRTLPGETQYF
DNA: TGTGCCAGCAGCAGGACACTTCCAGGGGAGACCCAGTACTTC

J: TRBJ1-5
size: .
V: TRBV19
D: .
CDR3: CASSITSLASAWQPQHF
DNA: TGTGCCAGTAGTATTACTAGTTTGGCTTCGGCGTGGCAGCCCCAGCATTTT

J: TRBJ2-1
size: .
V: TRBV15
D: TRBD2
CDR3: CATSRGGSSYNEQFF
DNA: TGTGCCACCAGCAGGGGCGGGAGCTCCTACAATGAGCAGTTCTTC

J: TRBJ1-2
size: .
V: TRBV7-9
D: TRBD1
CDR3: CASSRQGQGSNYGYTF
DNA: TGTGCCAGCAGCCGCCAAGGACAGGGCAGCAACTATGGCTACACCTTC

J: TRBJ1-4
size: .
V: TRBV29-1
D: TRBD1
CDR3: CSAKQGNEKLFF
DNA: TGCAGCGCCAAACAGGGGAATGAAAAACTGTTTTTT

J: TRBJ2-5
size: .
V: TRBV19
D: .
CDR3: CASSLGRETQYF
DNA: TGTGCCAGTAGCCTAGGGCGGGAGACCCAGTACTTC

J: TRBJ2-1
size: .
V: TRBV11-1
D: TRBD2
CDR3: CASSPQASGRASEQFF
DNA: TGTGCCAGCAGCCCTCAGGCTAGCGGGAGGGCTAGTGAGCAGTTCTTC

J: TRBJ1-1
size: few
V: TRBV3-1
D: .
CDR3: CASSERTNTEAFF
DNA: TGCGCCAGCAGTGAACGGACGAACACTGAAGCTTTCTTT

J: TRBJ2-7
size: .
V: TRBV20-1
D: .
CDR3: CSANDGDEQYF
DNA: TGCAGTGCTAACGATGGCGACGAGCAGTACTTC

J: TRBJ2-1
size: medium-sized
V: TRBV7-6
D: .
CDR3: CASSLDSPYNEQFF
DNA: TGTGCCAGCAGCTTAGACTCTCCCTACAATGAGCAGTTCTTC

J: TRBJ2-1
size: .
V: TRBV2
D: TRBD2
CDR3: CASRLAGGPGEQFF
DNA: TGTGCCAGCAGACTAGCGGGGGGGCCGGGTGAGCAGTTCTTC